This passage covers 22 T cell receptor beta chains from one sample sequenced in a study of metastatic and nonmetastatic thyroid tumors. TCRdb re-called clones from the PCR reads using MiXCR. Altogether roughly 25,000 clones are present, 20% to 25% being singletons, with the ten largest covering about 30%. All patients were untreated before thyroid surgery. Material for sequencing was blood. All receptors come from a male donor with papillary thyroid cancer or a benign thyroid nodule (not recorded which). Some clones in this sample may be carry-over from other donors' samples.

Regarding this clone: Compared with germline, one end of the junction differs, possibly owing to a read error. The chain uses TRBV9 and TRBJ2-1; 8 positions agree with TRBD2. The germline CDR1 and CDR2 sequences are SGDLS and YYNGEE. This CDR3 is built from 16 residues. In DNA, the CDR3 is TGTGCCAGCATCGTAGATCCAGCGGGGGAATACAATGAGCAGTTCTTC. Translating gives CASIVDPAGEYNEQFF.

The chain is built from TRBV5-1 and TRBJ2-5; 10 bases line up with TRBD2. Germline loops: CDR1 SGHRS, CDR2 YFSETQ. There are 16 residues in the CDR3. The ends lost 2 bases at V and 5 bases at J; junction bases unmatched: 9. The CDR3 reads CASSFGASGSLETQYF. The CDR3 nucleotides are TGCGCCAGCAGCTTTGGGGCTAGCGGGAGTTTGGAGACCCAGTACTTC.

This clone was found many times. This chain connects TRBV9 to TRBJ2-7; TRBD1 matches 8 bases. The V gene's germline CDR1 is SGDLS and CDR2 YYNGEE. The CDR3 runs 14 residues. Unmatched junction bases numbered 5, after V lost 4 bases and J lost 2 bases. The CDR3 loop reads CASSTQGVPYEQYF. CDR3 bases: TGTGCCAGCAGCACACAGGGGGTTCCCTACGAGCAGTACTTC.

This clone was picked up many times. The V gene is TRBV14, the J gene TRBJ1-1, with a tentative D call TRBD1 (5 bases). Germline-derived CDR1 and CDR2 are SGHDN and FVKESK. V was cut by 4 bases and J by 10 bases, with 25 bases left in between. The length of the CDR3 is 16 residues. The CDR3 region is CASSPGAGERVAGAFF. CDR3 sequence (DNA): TGTGCCAGCAGCCCCGGGGCCGGGGAGCGGGTTGCAGGAGCTTTCTTT. The full variable domain, in which reference TRBV14 and TRBJ1-1 provide the parts outside the CDR3, is EAGVTQFPSHSVIEKGQTVTLRCDPISGHDNLYWYRRVMGKEIKFLLHFVKESKQDESGMPNNRFLAERTGGTYSTLKVQPAELEDSGVYFCASSPGAGERVAGAFFGQGTRLTVV.

V gene TRBV6-2 or TRBV6-3 combines with J gene TRBJ2-7; TRBD1 is a possible D gene (5 bases). This CDR3 comprises 12 residues. Germline V gives CDR1 MNHEY, CDR2 SVGEGT. The V end was cut by 7 bases, the J end by 3 bases, with 10 bases between. In nucleotides, the CDR3 is TGTGCCAGCATGTACAGGTTCTACGAGCAGTACTTC. Translation: CASMYRFYEQYF.

This clone was picked up many times. The chain joins TRBV7-3 to TRBJ2-7; the D gene could be TRBD1 or TRBD2 (6 bases each). V dropped 4 bases and J dropped 2 bases, with 9 bases sitting between them. The CDR3 length is 13 residues. Germline CDR1 is SGHTA and CDR2 is FQGTGA. CDR3 coding DNA: TGTGCCAGCAGCTGGGGGGCGACCTACGAGCAGTACTTC. Protein product: CASSWGATYEQYF.

The gene calls are TRBV6-2 or TRBV6-3 and TRBJ2-3; 8 bases map to TRBD2. After removal of 2 bases from V and 5 bases from J, the junction contained 9 bases not matched to a gene. The CDR3 sequence is 16 residues long. The germline CDR1 and CDR2 sequences are MNHEY and SVGEGT. CDR3 sequence reads: CASSYGLAGCQDTQYF. The CDR3 nucleotides read TGTGCCAGCAGTTACGGACTAGCTGGGTGCCAAGATACGCAGTATTTT.

Concerning this clone itself: One end of the junction does not line up with germline, which may come from a read error. The rearrangement joins TRBV4-3 to TRBJ2-6; possible D gene TRBD1, 5 bases. This CDR3 spans 16 amino acids. Germline-derived CDR1 and CDR2 are LGHNA and YSLEER. This chain's CDR3 is CASSQGEGAGAYVLTF. CDR3 nucleotide sequence: TGCGCAAGCAGCCAAGGAGAAGGGGCTGGGGCCTACGTCCTGACTTTC.

This clone was picked up many times. The rearrangement uses TRBV27 and TRBJ2-3, with D uncertain. The ends were cut back, 4 bases at V and 6 bases at J, with 5 bases in the middle. The germline gives CDR1 MNHEY, CDR2 SMNVEV (reference sequence). The CDR3 extends over 11 amino acids. The CDR3 loop is CASSSLDTQYF. CDR3 coding DNA: TGTGCCAGCAGTTCTCTGGATACGCAGTATTTT.

Concerning this clone: Relative to the germline gene, one junction end is altered; a read error may explain this. Additional DNA sequences in this sample encode the identical CDR3. The chain couples TRBV30 to TRBJ1-6, with 8 bases that match TRBD1. The CDR3 consists of 13 residues. Germline loops: CDR1 GTSNPN, CDR2 SVGIG (reference sequence). In nucleotides, the CDR3 is TGTGCCTGGAGCGCTGGGACAGGTTCACCCCTGCACTTT. Translation: CAWSAGTGSPLHF.

This clone was detected only a few times. The rearrangement links TRBV28 to TRBJ2-2; no clear D gene. CDR1 is MDHEN and CDR2 is SYDVKM in the germline V gene. CDR3 length equals 16 residues. V was cut by 3 bases and J by 0 bases, with 11 bases left in between. CDR3 amino acids: CASSFRLQSNTGELFF. The CDR3 DNA follows: TGTGCCAGCAGTTTTCGTTTACAATCGAACACCGGGGAGCTGTTTTTT.

By sample share, this clone is medium-sized. The rearrangement joins TRBV5-6 to TRBJ2-7; D is undetermined. The CDR3 sequence is 14 residues long. Germline CDR1 SGHDT, CDR2 YYEEEE. Trimming pared 0 bases from V and 4 bases from J, leaving 11 bases between. The CDR3 here is CASSLAEAEYEQYF. In DNA, the CDR3 is TGTGCCAGCAGCTTGGCCGAGGCAGAATACGAGCAGTACTTC.

Remarks on this clone: This CDR3 is missing its conserved last phenylalanine or tryptophan, likely due to a read error. J is TRBJ1-1 and V is TRBV20-1; 10 bases line up with TRBD1. Per germline, CDR1 DFQATT and CDR2 SNEGSKA (reference sequence). The CDR3 extends over 15 amino acids. Trimming took 3 bases from V and 8 from J; bases not matched to a gene: 12. CDR3 DNA: TGCAGTGCTAGCGCGGGGACAGGGGATCACTGGGAAGCTTTCTCT. This sequence encodes CSASAGTGDHWEAFS.

For this clone: At one end, the junction sequence differs from germline, possibly due to a read error. This chain joins TRBV5-1 and TRBJ1-2; D is unclear. CDR3 length: 14 amino acids. The germline V gene has CDR1 SGHRS and CDR2 YFSETQ. The CDR3 sequence: CASSPGPGNYGQLF. CDR3 bases: TGCGCCAGCAGCCCAGGTCCAGGCAATTATGGGCAGCTCTTC.

This clone was found many times. This may arise from a read error, as a much more abundant clone is one base away. The chain has TRBV5-1 and TRBJ1-1; D is ambiguous. V was clipped by 4 bases and J by 0 bases, with 13 bases between them. CDR1 SGHRS and CDR2 YFSETQ come from the germline V gene. This CDR3 spans 15 amino acids. CDR3 sequence reads: CASSLADPMNTEAFF. In nucleotides, the CDR3 is TGCGCCAGCAGCCTGGCAGATCCTATGAACACTGAAGCTTTCTTT.

This clone was counted many times. The gene calls are TRBV6-4 and TRBJ2-5; TRBD1 matches 11 bases. The CDR3 consists of 18 residues. Germline lookup yields CDR1 MRHNA and CDR2 SNTAGT. V lost 8 bases, J lost 3 bases, and 17 bases stayed unmatched. The CDR3 nucleotides read TGTGCCAGCGGGGGGGGACAGGGGGAAAGACGGCAAGAAGAGACCCAGTACTTC. This translates into CASGGGQGERRQEETQYF.

This clone was seen repeatedly, ten times or more. The chain has TRBV20-1 and TRBJ1-1; D gene ambiguous. The CDR3 sequence is 16 residues long. Trimming stripped 1 base from V and 2 bases from J, with 17 bases between. Germline V gene data show CDR1 as DFQATT and CDR2 as SNEGSKA (reference sequence). CDR3 DNA: TGCAGTGCTAGAGGTCGAGGGAGCGCGGGCAACACTGAAGCTTTCTTT. This gives the protein CSARGRGSAGNTEAFF.

The rearrangement uses TRBV7-3 and TRBJ2-7; D call uncertain. The V gene lost 2 bases and the J gene lost 0 bases, with 8 bases spanning the gap. The CDR3 has 14 residues. Germline V CDR1 and CDR2: SGHTA, FQGTGA. This CDR3 reads CASSLYTGSYEQYF. The CDR3 DNA sequence: TGTGCCAGCAGCTTATATACGGGCTCCTACGAGCAGTACTTC.

This clone was counted many times. V and J are TRBV3-1 and TRBJ1-1; D is unresolved. Germline V gene data show CDR1 as LGHDT and CDR2 as YNNKEL (reference sequence). V lost 2 bases and J 0 bases, leaving 7 bases between the germline ends. This CDR3 has 14 residues. CDR3: CASSQRVMNTEAFF. The CDR3 coding sequence is TGTGCCAGCAGCCAAAGGGTCATGAACACTGAAGCTTTCTTT.

The sample holds many counts of this clone. This chain's CDR3 is CASRLIREMETQYF. In DNA, the CDR3 is TGTGCCAGCAGGCTTATCAGGGAAATGGAGACCCAGTACTTC. The V call is TRBV6-1, the J call TRBJ2-5, with D perhaps TRBD1 (5 bases). The CDR3 has 14 amino acids. V was cut by 6 bases and J by 5 bases, with 16 bases left in between. Germline V gene lookup returns CDR1 MNHNS and CDR2 SASEGT.

Turning to this clone: One junction end does not reproduce the germline sequence, and a read error may be involved. The V call is TRBV11-3, the J call TRBJ1-1; TRBD1 might be the D (5 bases). CDR3 length equals 13 residues. Per the germline V gene, CDR1 is SGHNT and CDR2 is YENEEA. The CDR3 loop reads CASSGHTNTDAFF. The CDR3, as DNA: TGTGCCAGCAGCGGACACACGAACACTGATGCTTTCTTT. The full variable domain, with the rest looked up from reference TRBV11-3 and TRBJ1-1, is EAGVVQSPRYKIIEKKQPVAFWCNPISGHNTLYWYLQNLGQGPELLIRYENEEAVDDSQLPKDRFSAERLKGVDSTLKIQPAELGDSAVYLCASSGHTNTDAFFGQGTRLTVV.

There are many counts of this clone. V and J are TRBV5-6 and TRBJ2-1; 8 bases align to TRBD2. From germline, CDR1 is SGHDT and CDR2 YYEEEE. The CDR3 runs to 18 residues. With 0 bases clipped from V and 7 bases from J, the junction kept 15 bases outside the gene matches. The CDR3 nucleotides are TGTGCCAGCAGCTTGGGGCCCCGTGGGACTAGATATAGAAATGAGCAGTTCTTC. Amino acids: CASSLGPRGTRYRNEQFF.